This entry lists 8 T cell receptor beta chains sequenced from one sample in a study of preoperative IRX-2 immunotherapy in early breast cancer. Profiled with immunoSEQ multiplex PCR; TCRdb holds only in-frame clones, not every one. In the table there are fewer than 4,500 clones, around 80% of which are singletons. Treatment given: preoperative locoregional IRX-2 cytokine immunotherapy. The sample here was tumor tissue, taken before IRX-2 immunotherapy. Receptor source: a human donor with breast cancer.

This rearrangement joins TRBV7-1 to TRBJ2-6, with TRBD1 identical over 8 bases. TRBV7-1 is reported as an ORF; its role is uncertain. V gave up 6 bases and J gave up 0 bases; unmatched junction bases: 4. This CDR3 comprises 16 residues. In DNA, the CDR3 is TGTGCCAGCAGTGCTACAGGGGGCTCTGGGGCCAACGTCCTGACTTTC. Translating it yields CASSATGGSGANVLTF.

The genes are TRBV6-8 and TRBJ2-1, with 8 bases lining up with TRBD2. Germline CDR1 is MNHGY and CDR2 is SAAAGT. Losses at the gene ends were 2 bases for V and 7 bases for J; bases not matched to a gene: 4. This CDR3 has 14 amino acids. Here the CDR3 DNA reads TGTGCCAGCAGTTACCTAGCGGGTCTGAATGAGCAGTTCTTC. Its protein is CASSYLAGLNEQFF.

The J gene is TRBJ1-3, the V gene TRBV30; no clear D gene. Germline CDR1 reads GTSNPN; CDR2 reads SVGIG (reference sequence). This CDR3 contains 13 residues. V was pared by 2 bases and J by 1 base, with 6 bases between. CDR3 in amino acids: CAWSYSSGNTIYF. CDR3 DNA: TGTGCCTGGAGTTATAGTTCTGGAAACACCATATATTTT.

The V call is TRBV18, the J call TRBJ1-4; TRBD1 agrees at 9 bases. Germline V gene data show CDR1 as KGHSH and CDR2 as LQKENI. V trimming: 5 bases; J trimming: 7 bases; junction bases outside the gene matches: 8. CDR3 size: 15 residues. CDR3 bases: TGTGCCAGCTCAAATACGGACAGGGGACTTGAAAAACTGTTTTTT. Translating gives CASSNTDRGLEKLFF.

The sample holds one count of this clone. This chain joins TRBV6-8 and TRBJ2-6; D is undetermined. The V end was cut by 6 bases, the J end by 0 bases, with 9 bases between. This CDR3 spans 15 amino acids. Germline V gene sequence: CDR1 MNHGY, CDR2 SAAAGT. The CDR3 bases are TGTGCCAGCAGCCAGGTCGGCTCTGGGGCCAACGTCCTGACTTTC. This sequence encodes CASSQVGSGANVLTF.

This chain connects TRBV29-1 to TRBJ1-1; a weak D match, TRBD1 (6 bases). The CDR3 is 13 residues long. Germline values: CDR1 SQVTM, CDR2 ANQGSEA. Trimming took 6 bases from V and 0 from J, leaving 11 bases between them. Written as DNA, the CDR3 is TGCAGCGTCCAAAGGGACATGAACACTGAAGCTTTCTTT. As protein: CSVQRDMNTEAFF.

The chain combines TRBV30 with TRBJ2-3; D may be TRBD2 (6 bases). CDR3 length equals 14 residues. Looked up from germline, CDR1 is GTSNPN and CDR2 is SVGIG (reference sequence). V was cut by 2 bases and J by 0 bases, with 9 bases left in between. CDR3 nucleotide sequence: TGTGCCTGGAGTCTAGGAGGGAGCACAGATACGCAGTATTTT. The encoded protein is CAWSLGGSTDTQYF.

The CDR3 DNA is TGTGCCAGCAGACCCCTCAGGGAGAACACTGAAGCTTTCTTT. This encodes CASRPLRENTEAFF. The chain combines TRBV6-8 with TRBJ1-1; D may be TRBD1 (5 bases). Germline loops: CDR1 MNHGY, CDR2 SAAAGT. Trimming took off 6 bases at V and 1 base at J, with 12 bases between the two ends. CDR3 length: 14 amino acids.